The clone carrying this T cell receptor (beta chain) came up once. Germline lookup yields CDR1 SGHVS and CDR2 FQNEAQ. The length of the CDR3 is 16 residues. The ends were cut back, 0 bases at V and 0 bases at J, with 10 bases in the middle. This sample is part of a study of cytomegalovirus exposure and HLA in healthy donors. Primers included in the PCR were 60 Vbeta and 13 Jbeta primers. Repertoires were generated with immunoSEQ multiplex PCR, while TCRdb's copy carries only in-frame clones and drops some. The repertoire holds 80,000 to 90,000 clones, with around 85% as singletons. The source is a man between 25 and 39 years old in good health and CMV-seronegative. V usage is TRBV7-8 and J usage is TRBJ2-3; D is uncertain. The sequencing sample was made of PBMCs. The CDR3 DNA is TGTGCCAGCAGCTTAGCCGGGTCAAAAAGCACAGATACGCAGTATTTT. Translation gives CASSLAGSKSTDTQYF.